Sequencing of this T cell receptor (beta chain) was carried out in a study of blood T cell repertoires in COVID-19. Study-level background: COVID-19 samples from acute and convalescent phases originated in the United States, Italy and Spain.

Assay: immunoSEQ multiplex PCR; the TCRdb copy retains only in-frame clones and omits some. The data contain about 220,000 clones, less than 85% of them singletons. V was cut by 2 bases and J by 5 bases, with 9 bases left in between. The CDR3 has 14 residues. Germline CDR1 LNHDA, CDR2 SQIVND (reference sequence). The clonotype was recovered from a woman in her 70s with acute or convalescent COVID-19. What was sequenced was peripheral blood. This chain connects TRBV19 to TRBJ2-2; D might be TRBD2 (5 bases). Written as DNA, the CDR3 is TGTGCCAGTAGTATACTTCCGGGGACCGGGGAGCTGTTTTTT. It translates to CASSILPGTGELFF. Full variable domain (missing parts from reference TRBV19 and TRBJ2-2): DGGITQSPKYLFRKEGQNVTLSCEQNLNHDAMYWYRQDPGQGLRLIYYSQIVNDFQKGDIAEGYSVSREKKESFPLTVTSAQKNPTAFYLCASSILPGTGELFFGEGSRLTVL.